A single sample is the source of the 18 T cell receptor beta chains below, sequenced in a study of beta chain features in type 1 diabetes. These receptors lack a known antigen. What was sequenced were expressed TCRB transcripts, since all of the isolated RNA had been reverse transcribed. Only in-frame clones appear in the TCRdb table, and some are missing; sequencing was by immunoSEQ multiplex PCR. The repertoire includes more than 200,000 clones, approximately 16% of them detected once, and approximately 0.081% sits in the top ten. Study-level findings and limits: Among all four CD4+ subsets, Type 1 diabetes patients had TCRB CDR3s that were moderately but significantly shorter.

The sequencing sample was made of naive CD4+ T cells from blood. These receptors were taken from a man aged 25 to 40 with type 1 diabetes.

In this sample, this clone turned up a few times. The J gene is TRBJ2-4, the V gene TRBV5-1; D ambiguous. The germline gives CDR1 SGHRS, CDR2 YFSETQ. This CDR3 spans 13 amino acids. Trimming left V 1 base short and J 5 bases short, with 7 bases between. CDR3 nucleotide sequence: TGCGCCAGCAGCTTGTTCGGAGAAAACATTCAGTACTTC. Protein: CASSLFGENIQYF.

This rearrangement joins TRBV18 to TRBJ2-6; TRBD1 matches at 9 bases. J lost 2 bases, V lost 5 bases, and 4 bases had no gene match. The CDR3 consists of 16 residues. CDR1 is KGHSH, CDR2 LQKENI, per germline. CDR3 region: CASSVGQGTGANVLTF. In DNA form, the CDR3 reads TGTGCCAGCTCAGTGGGACAGGGCACTGGGGCCAACGTCCTGACTTTC.

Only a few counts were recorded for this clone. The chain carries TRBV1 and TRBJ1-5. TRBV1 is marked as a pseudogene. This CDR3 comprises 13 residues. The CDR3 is CTSSPEGNQPQHF. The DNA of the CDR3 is TGCACCAGCAGCCCTGAGGGGAATCAGCCCCAGCATTTT.

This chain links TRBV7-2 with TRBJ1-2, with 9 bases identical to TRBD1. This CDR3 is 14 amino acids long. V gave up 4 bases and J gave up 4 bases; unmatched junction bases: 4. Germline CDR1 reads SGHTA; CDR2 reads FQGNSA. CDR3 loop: CASSSTGGTYGYTF. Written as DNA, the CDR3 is TGTGCCAGCAGCTCGACAGGGGGAACCTATGGCTACACCTTC.

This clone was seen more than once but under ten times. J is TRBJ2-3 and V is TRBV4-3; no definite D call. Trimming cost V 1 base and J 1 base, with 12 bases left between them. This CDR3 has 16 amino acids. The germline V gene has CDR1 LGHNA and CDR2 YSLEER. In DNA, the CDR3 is TGCGCCAGCAGCCAAGGAATGCGCTCTGGCACAGATACGCAGTATTTT. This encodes CASSQGMRSGTDTQYF.

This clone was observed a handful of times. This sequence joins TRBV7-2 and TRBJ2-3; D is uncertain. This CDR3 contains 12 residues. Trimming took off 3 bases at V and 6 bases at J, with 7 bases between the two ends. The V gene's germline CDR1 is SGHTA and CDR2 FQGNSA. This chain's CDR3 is CASSFSGDTQYF. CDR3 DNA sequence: TGTGCCAGCAGCTTTTCCGGGGATACGCAGTATTTT.

This chain's CDR3 is CASRRSTGITDTQYF. CDR3 in DNA: TGTGCCAGCAGACGATCTACAGGGATCACAGATACGCAGTATTTT. The rearrangement links TRBV6-1 to TRBJ2-3; the D gene is possibly TRBD1 (6 bases). Germline CDR1 is MNHNS and CDR2 is SASEGT. The CDR3 has 15 residues. The V gene lost 6 bases and the J gene lost 2 bases, with 15 bases spanning the gap.

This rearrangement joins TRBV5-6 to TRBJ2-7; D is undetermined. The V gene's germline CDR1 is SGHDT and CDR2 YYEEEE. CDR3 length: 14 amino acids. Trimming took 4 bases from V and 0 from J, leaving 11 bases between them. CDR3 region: CASSRKIFSYEQYF. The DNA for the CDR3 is TGTGCCAGCAGCCGAAAAATCTTCTCCTACGAGCAGTACTTC.

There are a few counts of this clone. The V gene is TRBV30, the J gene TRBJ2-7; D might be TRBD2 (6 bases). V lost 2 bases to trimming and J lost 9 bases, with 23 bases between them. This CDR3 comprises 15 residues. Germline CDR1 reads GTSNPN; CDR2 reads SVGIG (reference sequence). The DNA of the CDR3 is TGTGCCTGGAGTCCTCGACTAGACTCCCTACGAGGGCAGTACTTC. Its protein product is CAWSPRLDSLRGQYF.

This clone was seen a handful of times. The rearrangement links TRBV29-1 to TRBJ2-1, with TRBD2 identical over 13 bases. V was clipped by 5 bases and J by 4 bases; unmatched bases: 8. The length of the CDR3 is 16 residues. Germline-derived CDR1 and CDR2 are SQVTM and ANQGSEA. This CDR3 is CSVHIGLAGEYNEQFF. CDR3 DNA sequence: TGCAGCGTTCATATAGGACTAGCGGGGGAATACAATGAGCAGTTCTTC.

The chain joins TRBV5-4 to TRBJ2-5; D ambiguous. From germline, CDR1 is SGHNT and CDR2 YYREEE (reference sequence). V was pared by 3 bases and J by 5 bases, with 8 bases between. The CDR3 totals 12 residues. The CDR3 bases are TGTGCCAGCAGCTCCATGGGGGAGACCCAGTACTTC. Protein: CASSSMGETQYF.

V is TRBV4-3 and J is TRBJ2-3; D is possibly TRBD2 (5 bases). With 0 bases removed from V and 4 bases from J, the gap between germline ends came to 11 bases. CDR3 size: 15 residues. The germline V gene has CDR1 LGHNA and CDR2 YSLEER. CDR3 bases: TGCGCCAGCAGCCAAGACCCTCGAGGGTCAGATACGCAGTATTTT. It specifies CASSQDPRGSDTQYF.

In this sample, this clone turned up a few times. Here the CDR3 reads CASTAGGGQPPFRSGRFEQYF. In DNA, the CDR3 is TGTGCCAGTACGGCCGGCGGGGGACAGCCACCGTTCCGAAGCGGGAGGTTCGAGCAGTACTTC. The V and J genes are TRBV19 and TRBJ2-7, with TRBD2 matching 9 bases. CDR3 size: 21 residues. The J segment lost 6 bases and the V segment lost 7 bases, leaving 31 bases of the junction unmatched. CDR1 and CDR2 from the germline V gene are LNHDA and SQIVND (reference sequence).

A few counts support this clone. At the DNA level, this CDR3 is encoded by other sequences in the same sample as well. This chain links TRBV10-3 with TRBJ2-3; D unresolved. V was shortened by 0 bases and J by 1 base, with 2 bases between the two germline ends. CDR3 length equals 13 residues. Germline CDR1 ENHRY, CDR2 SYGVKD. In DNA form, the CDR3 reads TGTGCCATCAGTGAGTCGGGCACAGATACGCAGTATTTT. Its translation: CAISESGTDTQYF.

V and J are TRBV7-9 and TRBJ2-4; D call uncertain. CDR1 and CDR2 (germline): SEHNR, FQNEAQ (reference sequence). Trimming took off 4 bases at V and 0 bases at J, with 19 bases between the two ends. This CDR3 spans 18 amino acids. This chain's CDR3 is CASSSSAPGPLAKNIQYF. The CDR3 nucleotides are TGTGCCAGCAGCTCGTCGGCCCCCGGCCCCCTAGCCAAAAACATTCAGTACTTC. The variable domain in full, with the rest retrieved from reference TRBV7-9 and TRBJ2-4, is DTGVSQNPRHKITKRGQNVTFRCDPISEHNRLYWYRQTLGQGPEFLTYFQNEAQLEKSRLLSDRFSAERPKGSFSTLEIQRTEQGDSAMYLCASSSSAPGPLAKNIQYFGAGTRLSVL.

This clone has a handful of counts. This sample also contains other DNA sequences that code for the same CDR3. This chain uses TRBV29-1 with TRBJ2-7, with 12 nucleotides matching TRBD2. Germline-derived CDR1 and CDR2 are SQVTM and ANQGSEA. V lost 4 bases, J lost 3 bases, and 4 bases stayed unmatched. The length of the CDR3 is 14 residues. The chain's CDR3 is CSVGGLAGLYEQYF. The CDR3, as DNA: TGCAGCGTTGGGGGACTAGCGGGTCTCTACGAGCAGTACTTC.

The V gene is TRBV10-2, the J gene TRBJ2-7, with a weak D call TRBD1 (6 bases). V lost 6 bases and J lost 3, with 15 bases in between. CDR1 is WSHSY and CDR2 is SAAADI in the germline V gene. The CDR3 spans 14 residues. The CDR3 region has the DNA TGCGCCAGCAGGGACAGTTTGGCCTTCTACGAGCAGTACTTC. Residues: CASRDSLAFYEQYF.

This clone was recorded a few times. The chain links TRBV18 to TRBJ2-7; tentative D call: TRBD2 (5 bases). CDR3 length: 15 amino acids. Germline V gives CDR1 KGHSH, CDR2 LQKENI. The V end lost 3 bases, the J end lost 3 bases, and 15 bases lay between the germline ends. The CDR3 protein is CASSPSLGSGYEQYF. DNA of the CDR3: TGTGCCAGCTCACCGTCTCTGGGGAGCGGCTACGAGCAGTACTTC.